The clone carrying this T cell receptor (beta chain) was detected many times. Antigen: not known. This sample was taken from a study of CD8 T cells in ankylosing spondylitis. General study findings and limits: Seven to nine highly homologous variants made up a TCR beta motif that seemed to typify ankylosing spondylitis blood. Reportedly, significant enrichment of disease-linked clones occurred in matched ankylosing spondylitis synovial fluid. Past research had described some motif variants in reactive arthritis synovial fluid and blood.

The CDR3 contains 12 residues. From germline, CDR1 is SGDLS and CDR2 YYNGEE. V shed 6 bases and J shed 8 bases, with 9 bases lying between them. As the method for making TCR beta libraries, quantitative 5'-RACE with molecular barcodes was used. TCRdb reprocessed the 5' RACE reads via MiXCR and lists one record per CDR3 protein. The sample consists of around 42,000 distinct CDR3 sequences, around 2.9% of them appearing once. The chain employs TRBV9 and TRBJ1-6; the D is unclear. Sequencing was done on a sample of blood, either unsorted or a sorted T cell fraction (not recorded which). The clonotype originates from a male donor with ankylosing spondylitis or in good health (not recorded which). CDR3 sequence reads: CASNREHSPLHF. CDR3 nucleotide sequence: TGTGCCAGCAACCGGGAACATTCACCCCTCCACTTT. The full variable domain, rest sourced from reference TRBV9 and TRBJ1-6, is DSGVTQTPKHLITATGQRVTLRCSPRSGDLSVYWYQQSLDQGLQFLIQYYNGEERAKGNILERFSAQQFPDLHSELNLSSLELGDSALYFCASNREHSPLHFGNGTRLTVT.